This T cell receptor (beta chain) was recovered during a study of T-cell memory formation after mild COVID-19. The CDR3 extends over 14 amino acids. The V gene lost 5 bases and the J gene lost 6 bases, with 17 bases spanning the gap. In germline, CDR1 is MNHEY, CDR2 SMNVEV (reference sequence). TCRdb itself ran the 5' RACE reads through MiXCR, one entry per CDR3 protein. The data contain approximately 260,000 distinct CDR3 sequences, more than 15% of them singletons. With regard to this clonotype: No antigen is known for it.

Whole-study findings and limits: Clones that shrank (day 15 to 85) were balanced CD4/CD8, whereas later expanders leaned CD4+. Pre-infection memory showed some responding clones, and this suggested that cross-reactive memory joined.

Sequencing was carried out using PBMCs or a T cell subset sorted from them (not recorded which). The source is a man aged 18 to 30 who had mild COVID-19 (a few samples of this study predate the infection). Cell type and time point are not known. V usage is TRBV27 and J usage is TRBJ2-7; D might be TRBD1 or TRBD2, each matching 7 bases. Here the CDR3 reads CASSRGGGGSEQYF. DNA for the CDR3: TGTGCCAGCAGTAGGGGGGGAGGGGGCAGCGAGCAGTACTTC.